A selection of T cell receptor beta chains follows, all from one sample in a study of preoperative IRX-2 immunotherapy in early breast cancer. Repertoires were generated with immunoSEQ multiplex PCR, while TCRdb's copy carries only in-frame clones and drops some. The profile shows 35,000 to 45,000 clones, roughly 80% of them singletons. The source was lymph node tissue, collected after IRX-2 immunotherapy. The receptors originated from a human donor with breast cancer. Both conserved end residues are part of each CDR3. The D gene is left open where the match is weak. Only part of the rows carry a size: once, few, many, or a class if the clone is expanded.

CDR3 DNA	CDR3 protein	clone size	V gene	J gene	D gene
TGTGCCAGCAGGGTACAGGGTTCGGACACTGAAGCTTTCTTT	CASRVQGSDTEAFF	few	TRBV9	TRBJ1-1	-
TGTGCCAGCAGATTTAGCGGGGGGCAGACAGATACGCAGTATTTT	CASRFSGGQTDTQYF	-	TRBV11-3	TRBJ2-3	TRBD2
TGCGCCAGCAGCCAAGATTTGGGGACGGGGGGATACTCCTACGAGCAGTACTTC	CASSQDLGTGGYSYEQYF	-	TRBV23-1	TRBJ2-7	TRBD2
TGCGCCAGCAGCCAGGTAACAGGGGTCCGCAATGAAAAACTGTTTTTT	CASSQVTGVRNEKLFF	few	TRBV1	TRBJ1-4	-
TGTGCCAGCACCACGACAGGGGTTGATAATTCACCCCTCCACTTT	CASTTTGVDNSPLHF	-	TRBV28	TRBJ1-6	TRBD1
TGCGCCAGCAGACTCTCAGGGACAACTAATGAAAAACTGTTTTTT	CASRLSGTTNEKLFF	-	TRBV5-1	TRBJ1-4	-
TGTGCAAGTCGCTCCACGGACAGGTTGAAAGCTTTCTTT	CASRSTDRLKAFF	-	TRBV7-8	TRBJ1-1	TRBD1
TGTGCCAGCAGTTTCCCGGGACAGGGGTGGGGCTACACCTTC	CASSFPGQGWGYTF	-	TRBV28	TRBJ1-2	TRBD1
TGCGCCAGCAGCCCAGGATGGGGGGACAGAAACACCATATATTTT	CASSPGWGDRNTIYF	-	TRBV5-1	TRBJ1-3	-
TGTGCCAGCAGCCCCCCCGGGACAGGGGTGATCCTCACTGAAGCTTTCTTT	CASSPPGTGVILTEAFF	-	TRBV11-3	TRBJ1-1	TRBD1
TGTGCCAGCAGCCAAGAGACAGGGAATAATTCACCCCTCCACTTT	CASSQETGNNSPLHF	-	TRBV7-7	TRBJ1-6	TRBD1
TGCGCCAGCAGCCCAAGAAGCTCCTACGAGCAGTACTTC	CASSPRSSYEQYF	-	TRBV1	TRBJ2-7	-
TGTGCCAGCAGTGTACGGCTCGGGGCGCAGCCGAACACTGAAGCTTTCTTT	CASSVRLGAQPNTEAFF	-	TRBV6-4	TRBJ1-1	-
TGTGCCAGCAGCCTTAGGACAGGAGGTGACACCGGGGAGCTGTTTTTT	CASSLRTGGDTGELFF	once	TRBV11-3	TRBJ2-2	TRBD1
TGTGCCAGCAGCTGGGTAGGGGGACACGGCTCCTACGAGCAGTACTTC	CASSWVGGHGSYEQYF	few	TRBV28	TRBJ2-7	-
TGTGCCAGCAGCTTGGCCGTCAACAACTACGAGCAGTACTTC	CASSLAVNNYEQYF	-	TRBV11-3	TRBJ2-7	-
TGTGCCAGCAGCCCTTACATTGGCACCGGGGAGCTGTTTTTT	CASSPYIGTGELFF	-	TRBV11-3	TRBJ2-2	-
TGCGCCAGCAGTGAACAGGAGAACACTGAAGCTTTCTTT	CASSEQENTEAFF	-	TRBV10-1	TRBJ1-1	-
TGTGCCAGCAGCCCCATTGACAGGGTCGCTGAAGCTTTCTTT	CASSPIDRVAEAFF	-	TRBV11-3	TRBJ1-1	TRBD1
TGTGCCACCAGCAGAGATAGCGGGGGAGGGGATGAGCAGTTCTTC	CATSRDSGGGDEQFF	-	TRBV15	TRBJ2-1	TRBD2
TGTGCCAGTAGCAAATTCTACAGGGATGACTATGGCTACACCTTC	CASSKFYRDDYGYTF	-	TRBV19	TRBJ1-2	-
TGCGCCAGCAGCTTCCGACAGGGAGCGTACGAGCAGTACTTC	CASSFRQGAYEQYF	-	TRBV5-1	TRBJ2-7	TRBD1
TGTGCCAGCAGTGACCCTTCGGGGGGGGCAAAAGAGACCCAGTACTTC	CASSDPSGGAKETQYF	-	TRBV6-8	TRBJ2-5	TRBD2
TGTGCCAGCACCCTCTGGGTAGCAACTAATGAAAAACTGTTTTTT	CASTLWVATNEKLFF	-	TRBV11-3	TRBJ1-4	-
TGTGCCTGGAGTGTACGACAGATCTCTGGAAACACCATATATTTT	CAWSVRQISGNTIYF	-	TRBV30	TRBJ1-3	-
TGTGCCAGCAGGGGACAGGCCAACCGGAGGGAGACCCAGTACTTC	CASRGQANRRETQYF	-	TRBV6-8	TRBJ2-5	TRBD1
TGTGCCAGCAGCACAGAACGGCAAGTCCAAGAGACCCAGTACTTC	CASSTERQVQETQYF	-	TRBV7-4	TRBJ2-5	-
TGTGCCAGCAGCCAAGGGAACGGGGACACTGAAGCTTTCTTT	CASSQGNGDTEAFF	-	TRBV7-6	TRBJ1-1	-